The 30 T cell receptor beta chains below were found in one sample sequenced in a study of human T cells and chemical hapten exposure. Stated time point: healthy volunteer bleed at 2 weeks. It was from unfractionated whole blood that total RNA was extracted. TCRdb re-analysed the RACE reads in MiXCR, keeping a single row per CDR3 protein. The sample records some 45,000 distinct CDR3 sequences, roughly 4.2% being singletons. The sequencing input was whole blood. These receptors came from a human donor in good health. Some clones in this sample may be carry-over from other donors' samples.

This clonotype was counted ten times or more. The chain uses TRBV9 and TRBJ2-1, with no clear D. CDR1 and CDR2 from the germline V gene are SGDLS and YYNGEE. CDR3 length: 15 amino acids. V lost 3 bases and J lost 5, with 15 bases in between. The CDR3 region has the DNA TGTGCCAGCAGCGCCCCGCTGAATTCCAACAATGAGCAGTTCTTC. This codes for CASSAPLNSNNEQFF.

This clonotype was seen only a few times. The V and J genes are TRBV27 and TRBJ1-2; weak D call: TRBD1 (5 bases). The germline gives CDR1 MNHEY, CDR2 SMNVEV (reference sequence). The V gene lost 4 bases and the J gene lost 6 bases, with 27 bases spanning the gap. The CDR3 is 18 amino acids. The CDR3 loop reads CASSSIGLGSLGQNGYTF. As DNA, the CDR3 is TGTGCCAGCAGTTCCATCGGGCTGGGGAGCCTCGGACAAAATGGCTACACCTTC.

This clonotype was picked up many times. Here the CDR3 DNA reads TGTGCCAGCAGCTTGGGGACTTTGTACCAAGAGACCCAGTACTTC. As protein: CASSLGTLYQETQYF. V gene TRBV7-3 combines with J gene TRBJ2-5, with D possibly matching TRBD2 (6 bases). V was clipped by 3 bases and J by 0 bases, with 11 bases between them. Germline CDR1 and CDR2: SGHTA and FQGTGA. The CDR3 loop spans 15 amino acids.

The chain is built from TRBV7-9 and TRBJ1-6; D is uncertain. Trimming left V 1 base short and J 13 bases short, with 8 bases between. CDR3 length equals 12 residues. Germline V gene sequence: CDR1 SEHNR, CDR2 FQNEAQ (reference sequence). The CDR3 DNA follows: TGTGCCAGCAGCTTAGAAGCTCTTCCCCTCCACTTT. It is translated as CASSLEALPLHF.

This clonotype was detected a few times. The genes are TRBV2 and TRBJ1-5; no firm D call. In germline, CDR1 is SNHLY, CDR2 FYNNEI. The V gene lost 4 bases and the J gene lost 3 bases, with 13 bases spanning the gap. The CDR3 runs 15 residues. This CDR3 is CASSARNQNNQPQHF. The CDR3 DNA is TGTGCCAGCAGTGCCCGAAATCAGAACAATCAGCCCCAGCATTTT.

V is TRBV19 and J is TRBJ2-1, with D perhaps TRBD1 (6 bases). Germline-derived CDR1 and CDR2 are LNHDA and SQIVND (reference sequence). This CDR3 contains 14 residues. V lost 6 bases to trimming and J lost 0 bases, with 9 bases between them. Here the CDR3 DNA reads TGTGCCAGTAGAGGGGACACCTCCTACAATGAGCAGTTCTTC. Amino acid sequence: CASRGDTSYNEQFF.

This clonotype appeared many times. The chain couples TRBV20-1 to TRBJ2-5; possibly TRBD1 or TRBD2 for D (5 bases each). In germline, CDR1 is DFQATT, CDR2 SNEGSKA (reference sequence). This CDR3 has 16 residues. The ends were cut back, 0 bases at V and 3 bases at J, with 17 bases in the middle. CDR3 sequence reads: CSARDRGPIGEETQYF. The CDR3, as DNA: TGCAGTGCTAGAGATCGGGGCCCCATCGGGGAAGAGACCCAGTACTTC.

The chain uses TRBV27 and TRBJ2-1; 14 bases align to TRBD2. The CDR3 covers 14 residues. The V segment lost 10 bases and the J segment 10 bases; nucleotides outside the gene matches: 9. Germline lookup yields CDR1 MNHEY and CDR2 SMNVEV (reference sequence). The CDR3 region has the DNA TGTGCCACCAGGGGACTAGCGGGAGTCGAGGAGCAGTTCTTC. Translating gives CATRGLAGVEEQFF.

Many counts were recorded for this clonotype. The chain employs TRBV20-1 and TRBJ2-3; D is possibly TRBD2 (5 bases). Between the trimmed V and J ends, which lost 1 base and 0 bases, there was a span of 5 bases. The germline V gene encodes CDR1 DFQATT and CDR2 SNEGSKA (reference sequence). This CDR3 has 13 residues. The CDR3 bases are TGCAGTGCTAGAGCGGGGAGCACAGATACGCAGTATTTT. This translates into CSARAGSTDTQYF.

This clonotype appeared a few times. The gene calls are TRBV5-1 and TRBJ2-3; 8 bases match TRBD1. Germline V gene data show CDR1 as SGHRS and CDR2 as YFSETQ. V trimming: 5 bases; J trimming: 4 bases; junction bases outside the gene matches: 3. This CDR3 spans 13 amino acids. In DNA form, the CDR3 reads TGCGCCAGCAGTTCGGACAGGGCAGATACGCAGTATTTT. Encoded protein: CASSSDRADTQYF. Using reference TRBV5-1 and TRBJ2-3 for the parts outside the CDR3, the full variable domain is KAGVTQTPRYLIKTRGQQVTLSCSPISGHRSVSWYQQTPGQGLQFLFEYFSETQRNKGNFPGRFSGRQFSNSRSEMNVSTLELGDSALYLCASSSDRADTQYFGPGTRLTVL.

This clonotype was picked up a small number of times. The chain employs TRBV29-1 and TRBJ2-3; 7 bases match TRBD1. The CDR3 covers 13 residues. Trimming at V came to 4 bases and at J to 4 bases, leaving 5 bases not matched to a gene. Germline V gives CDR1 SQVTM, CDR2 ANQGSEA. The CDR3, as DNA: TGCAGCGTTGTAAGACAGGGTCCAGATACGCAGTATTTT. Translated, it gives CSVVRQGPDTQYF.

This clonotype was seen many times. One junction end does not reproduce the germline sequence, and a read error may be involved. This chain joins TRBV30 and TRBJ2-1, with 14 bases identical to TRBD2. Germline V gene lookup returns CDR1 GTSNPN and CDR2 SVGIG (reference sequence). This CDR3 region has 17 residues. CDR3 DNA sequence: TGTGCCTGGATCCCTGGACTAGCGGGAGGCTCCGACAATGAGCAGTTCTTC. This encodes CAWIPGLAGGSDNEQFF.

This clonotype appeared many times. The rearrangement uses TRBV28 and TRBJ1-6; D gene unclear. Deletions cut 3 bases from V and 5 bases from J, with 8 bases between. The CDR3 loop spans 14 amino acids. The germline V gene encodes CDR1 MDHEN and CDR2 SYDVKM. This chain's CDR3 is CASSFLFDNSPLHF. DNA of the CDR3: TGTGCCAGCAGTTTTCTTTTCGATAATTCACCCCTCCACTTT.

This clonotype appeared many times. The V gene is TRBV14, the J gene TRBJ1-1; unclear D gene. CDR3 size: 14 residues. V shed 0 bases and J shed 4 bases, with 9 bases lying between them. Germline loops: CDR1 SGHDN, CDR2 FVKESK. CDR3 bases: TGTGCCAGCAGCCAAGATGCGGGGATCACTGAAGCTTTCTTT. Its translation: CASSQDAGITEAFF.

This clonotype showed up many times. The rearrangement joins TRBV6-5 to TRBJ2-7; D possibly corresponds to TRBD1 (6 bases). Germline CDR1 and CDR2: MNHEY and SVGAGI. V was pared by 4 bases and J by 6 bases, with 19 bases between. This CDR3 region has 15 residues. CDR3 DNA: TGTGCCAGCAGTTTACTAGACAGGTCTGGGGTCGAGCAGTACTTC. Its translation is CASSLLDRSGVEQYF.

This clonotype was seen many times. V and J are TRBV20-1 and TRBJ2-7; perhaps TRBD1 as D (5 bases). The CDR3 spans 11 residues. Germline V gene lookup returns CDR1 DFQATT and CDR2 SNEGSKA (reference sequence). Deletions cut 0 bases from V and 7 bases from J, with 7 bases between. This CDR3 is CSARDKGEQYF. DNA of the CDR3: TGCAGTGCTAGAGATAAGGGGGAGCAGTACTTC.

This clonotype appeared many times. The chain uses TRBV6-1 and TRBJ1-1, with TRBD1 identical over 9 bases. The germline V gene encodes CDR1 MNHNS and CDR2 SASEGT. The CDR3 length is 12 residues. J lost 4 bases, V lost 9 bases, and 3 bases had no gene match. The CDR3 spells CASTGGVTEAFF. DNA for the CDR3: TGTGCCAGTACAGGGGGCGTCACTGAAGCTTTCTTT.

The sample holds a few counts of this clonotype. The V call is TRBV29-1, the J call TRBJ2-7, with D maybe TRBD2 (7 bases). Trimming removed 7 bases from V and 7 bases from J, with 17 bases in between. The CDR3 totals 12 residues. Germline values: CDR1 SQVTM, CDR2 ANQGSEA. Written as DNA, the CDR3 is TGCAGCGCCTTGGGGGGGGCGAGGGAGCAGTACTTC. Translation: CSALGGAREQYF.

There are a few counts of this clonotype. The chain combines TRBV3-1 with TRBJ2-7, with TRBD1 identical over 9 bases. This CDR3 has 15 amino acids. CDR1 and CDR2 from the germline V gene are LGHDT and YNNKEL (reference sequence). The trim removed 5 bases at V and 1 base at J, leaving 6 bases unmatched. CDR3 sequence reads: CASSWAGTGSYEQYF. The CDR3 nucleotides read TGTGCCAGCAGCTGGGCCGGGACAGGGTCCTACGAGCAGTACTTC.

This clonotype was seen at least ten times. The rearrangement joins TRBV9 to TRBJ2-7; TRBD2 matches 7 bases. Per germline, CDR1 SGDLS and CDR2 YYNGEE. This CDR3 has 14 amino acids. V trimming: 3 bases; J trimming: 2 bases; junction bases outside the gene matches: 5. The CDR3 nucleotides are TGTGCCAGCAGCGCGGTAGCGGGCACCTACGAGCAGTACTTC. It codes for CASSAVAGTYEQYF.

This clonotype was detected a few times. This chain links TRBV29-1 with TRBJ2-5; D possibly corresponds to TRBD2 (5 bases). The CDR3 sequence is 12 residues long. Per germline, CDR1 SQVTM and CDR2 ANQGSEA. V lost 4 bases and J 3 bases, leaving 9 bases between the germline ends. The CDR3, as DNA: TGCAGCGTTGGCCTAGCTGAAGAGACCCAGTACTTC. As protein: CSVGLAEETQYF.

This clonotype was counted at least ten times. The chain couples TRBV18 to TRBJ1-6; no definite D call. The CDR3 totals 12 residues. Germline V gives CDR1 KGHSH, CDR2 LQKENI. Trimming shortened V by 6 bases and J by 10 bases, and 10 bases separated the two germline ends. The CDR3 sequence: CASSGSGSPLHF. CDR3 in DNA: TGTGCCAGCTCGGGATCTGGATCACCCCTCCACTTT.

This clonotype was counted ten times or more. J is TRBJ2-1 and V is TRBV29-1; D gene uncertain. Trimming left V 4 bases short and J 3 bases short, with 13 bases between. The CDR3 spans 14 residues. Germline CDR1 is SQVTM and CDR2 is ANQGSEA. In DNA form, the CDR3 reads TGCAGCGTTGCTGCGTTGGAAATCTACAATGAGCAGTTCTTC. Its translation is CSVAALEIYNEQFF.

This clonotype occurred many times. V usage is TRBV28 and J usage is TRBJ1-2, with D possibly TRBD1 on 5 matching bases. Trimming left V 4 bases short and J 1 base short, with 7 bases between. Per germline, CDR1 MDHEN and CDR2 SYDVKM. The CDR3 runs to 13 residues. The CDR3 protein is CASSSRVNYGYTF. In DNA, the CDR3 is TGTGCCAGCAGTTCCAGGGTTAACTATGGCTACACCTTC.

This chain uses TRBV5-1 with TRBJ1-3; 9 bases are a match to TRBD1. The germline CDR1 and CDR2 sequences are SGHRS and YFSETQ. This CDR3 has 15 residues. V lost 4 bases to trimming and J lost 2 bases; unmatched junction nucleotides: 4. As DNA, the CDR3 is TGCGCCAGCAGCCGGGACAGGGCAACTGGAAACACCATATATTTT. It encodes CASSRDRATGNTIYF.

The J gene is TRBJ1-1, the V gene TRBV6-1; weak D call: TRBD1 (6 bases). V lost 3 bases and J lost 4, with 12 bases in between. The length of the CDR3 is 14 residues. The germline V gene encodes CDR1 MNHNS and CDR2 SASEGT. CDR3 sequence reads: CASSDSQGITEAFF. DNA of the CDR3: TGTGCCAGCAGTGATTCCCAGGGGATCACTGAAGCTTTCTTT.

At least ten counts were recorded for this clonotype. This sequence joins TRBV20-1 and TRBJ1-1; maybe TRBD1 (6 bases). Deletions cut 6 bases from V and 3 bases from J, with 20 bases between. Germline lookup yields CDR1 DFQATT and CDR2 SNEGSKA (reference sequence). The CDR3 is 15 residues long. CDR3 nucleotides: TGCAGTGCCTTGCAAACCGGGACAATATACACTGAAGCTTTCTTT. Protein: CSALQTGTIYTEAFF.

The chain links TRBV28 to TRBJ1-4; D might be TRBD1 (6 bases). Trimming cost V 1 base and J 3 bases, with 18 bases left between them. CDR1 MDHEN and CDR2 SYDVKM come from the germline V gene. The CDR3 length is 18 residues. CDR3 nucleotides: TGTGCCAGCAGTTTATTTTCATTCGGACAGAGACCTAATGAAAAACTGTTTTTT. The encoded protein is CASSLFSFGQRPNEKLFF.

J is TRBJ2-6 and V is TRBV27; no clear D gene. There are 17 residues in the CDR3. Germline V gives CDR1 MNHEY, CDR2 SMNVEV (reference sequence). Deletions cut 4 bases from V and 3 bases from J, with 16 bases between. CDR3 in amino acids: CASSSWTVGVGANVLTF. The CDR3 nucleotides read TGTGCCAGCAGTTCATGGACCGTTGGAGTTGGGGCCAACGTCCTGACTTTC.

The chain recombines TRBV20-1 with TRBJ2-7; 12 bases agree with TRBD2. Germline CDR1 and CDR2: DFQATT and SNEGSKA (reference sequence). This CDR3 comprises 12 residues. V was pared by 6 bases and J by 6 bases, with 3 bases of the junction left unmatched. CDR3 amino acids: CSAWGLAGEQYF. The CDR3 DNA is TGCAGTGCCTGGGGACTAGCGGGCGAGCAGTACTTC.